The 20 T cell receptor beta chains given below trace back to one sample, sequenced in a study of T cell repertoires in cytomegalovirus infection. TCRdb used MiXCR to reprocess the reads, holding one entry per CDR3 protein. The data hold 28,000 or so distinct CDR3 sequences, with roughly a fifth observed a single time. Their specific antigens are unknown. The sequencing used CD8+ T cells from cultured PBMCs, collected from culture after CMV antigen stimulation. These receptors came from a human donor in good health (CMV status not recorded). Some clones in this sample may be carry-over from other donors' samples.

This clonotype appeared a few times. The chain employs TRBV7-2 and TRBJ2-7; 7 bases fit TRBD2. Germline V CDR1 and CDR2: SGHTA, FQGNSA. V shed 4 bases, J shed 6 bases, and the junction held 9 bases outside the gene matches. CDR3 size: 14 residues. DNA for the CDR3: TGTGCCAGCAGCTCCTGGGACTACCGCGGCGAGCAGTACTTC. Residues: CASSSWDYRGEQYF.

This clonotype was found many times. CDR3 residues: CASSFAGPRIDEQYF. The CDR3 DNA follows: TGTGCCAGCAGCTTCGCCGGCCCCAGGATCGACGAGCAGTACTTC. This chain joins TRBV5-4 and TRBJ2-7; no firm D call. Trimming pared 2 bases from V and 5 bases from J, leaving 17 bases between. The CDR3 extends over 15 amino acids. Germline-derived CDR1 and CDR2 are SGHNT and YYREEE (reference sequence). The variable domain in full, completed from reference TRBV5-4 and TRBJ2-7, reads ETGVTQSPTHLIKTRGQQVTLRCSSQSGHNTVSWYQQALGQGPQFIFQYYREEENGRGNFPPRFSGLQFPNYSSELNVNALELDDSALYLCASSFAGPRIDEQYFGPGTRLTVT.

This clonotype appeared a few times. V and J are TRBV28 and TRBJ2-3; 12 nucleotides line up with TRBD2. The junction had 5 bases not matched to a gene; V was cut back by 4 bases and J by 0 bases. The CDR3 totals 17 residues. Germline CDR1 is MDHEN and CDR2 is SYDVKM. The CDR3 coding sequence is TGTGCCAGCAGTTCCGATACTAGCGGGAGGAGCACAGATACGCAGTATTTT. Protein: CASSSDTSGRSTDTQYF.

This clonotype was recorded many times. The gene calls are TRBV7-2 and TRBJ2-6, with a possible D match to TRBD2 (5 bases). Per germline, CDR1 SGHTA and CDR2 FQGNSA. The CDR3 is made up of 19 amino acids. V was trimmed by 1 base and J by 0 bases, leaving 16 bases between them. DNA for the CDR3: TGTGCCAGCAGCTTAGAGGTGGTGAGGGCTCGCTCTGGGGCCAACGTCCTGACTTTC. Encoded protein: CASSLEVVRARSGANVLTF.

This clonotype has only one observation. The J gene is TRBJ2-1, the V gene TRBV6-2 or TRBV6-3; TRBD2 agrees at 11 bases. CDR3 length equals 19 residues. Germline V gene lookup returns CDR1 MNHEY and CDR2 SVGEGT. V shed 2 bases and J 6 bases; nucleotides not matched to a gene: 15. The DNA for the CDR3 is TGTGCCAGCAGTTACCCCACGGGGGCTAGCGGGAGGTATCGCAATGAGCAGTTCTTC. This codes for CASSYPTGASGRYRNEQFF.

The gene calls are TRBV20-1 and TRBJ2-5; 9 bases are a match to TRBD2. The V gene's germline CDR1 is DFQATT and CDR2 SNEGSKA (reference sequence). The CDR3 is 15 amino acids. V shed 1 base, J shed 5 bases, and the junction held 8 bases outside the gene matches. The CDR3 bases are TGCAGTGCTAGAGCCAGCGGGAGGCTCGGTGAGACCCAGTACTTC. Its protein product is CSARASGRLGETQYF.

Written as DNA, the CDR3 is TGTGCCAGCAGCTTGGTTTCCGGACCCTCGACATATTTT. Its translation is CASSLVSGPSTYF. This chain joins TRBV5-5 and TRBJ2-3, with D unresolved. Germline loops: CDR1 SGHKS, CDR2 YYEKEE (reference sequence). V was pared by 0 bases and J by 15 bases, with 17 bases between. The CDR3 totals 13 residues. The whole variable domain, filled in from reference TRBV5-5 and TRBJ2-3, reads DAGVTQSPTHLIKTRGQQVTLRCSPISGHKSVSWYQQVLGQGPQFIFQYYEKEERGRGNFPDRFSARQFPNYSSELNVNALLLGDSALYLCASSLVSGPSTYFGPGTRLTVL.

The V and J genes are TRBV27 and TRBJ2-1, with a tentative D call TRBD2 (6 bases). Germline CDR1 is MNHEY and CDR2 is SMNVEV (reference sequence). The length of the CDR3 is 12 residues. Trimming removed 5 bases from V and 12 bases from J, with 14 bases in between. CDR3 sequence: CASSPAGRWQFF. DNA of the CDR3: TGTGCCAGCAGTCCGGCGGGACGCTGGCAGTTCTTC.

In the case of this clonotype: This may be a read error, as it is one base from a much larger clone. The chain uses TRBV7-8 and TRBJ2-7, with D possibly matching TRBD2 (6 bases). The CDR3 sequence is 15 residues long. Germline CDR1 reads SGHVS; CDR2 reads FQNEAQ. The V and J ends lost 3 bases and 2 bases respectively, with 14 bases between them. CDR3 amino acids: CASSFRDGGTYEQYF. The CDR3 nucleotides read TGTGCCAGCAGCTTCAGGGACGGGGGAACCTACGAGCAGTACTTC.

V gene TRBV2 combines with J gene TRBJ2-1; D unresolved. The CDR3 extends over 10 amino acids. Looked up from germline, CDR1 is SNHLY and CDR2 is FYNNEI. V shed 6 bases and J shed 7 bases, with 4 bases lying between them. The CDR3 DNA sequence: TGTGCCAGCAGCGGAAATGAGCAGTTCTTC. It translates to CASSGNEQFF.

Worth noting for this clonotype: A read error may explain this, as a much larger clone is one base away. The chain recombines TRBV4-3 with TRBJ2-7; D is unclear. CDR1 and CDR2 from the germline V gene are LGHNA and YSLEER. There are 15 residues in the CDR3. The CDR3 loop is CASSQTPDGSYEHYF. The CDR3 nucleotides read TGCGCCAGCAGCCAAACGCCGGACGGGTCCTACGAGCATTACTTC.

The chain has TRBV11-2 and TRBJ2-5; D gene ambiguous. The germline V gene encodes CDR1 SGHAT and CDR2 FQNNGV. The CDR3 has 17 residues. V was pared by 1 base and J by 1 base, with 16 bases between. The CDR3 protein is CASSLVVSGWSQETQYF. CDR3 coding DNA: TGTGCCAGCAGCTTAGTCGTTTCGGGCTGGAGCCAAGAGACCCAGTACTTC.

This sequence joins TRBV14 and TRBJ1-2, with TRBD1 as a possible D gene (5 bases). CDR1 and CDR2 (germline): SGHDN, FVKESK. This CDR3 is built from 16 residues. V lost 0 bases to trimming and J lost 4 bases, with 15 bases between them. The CDR3 region has the DNA TGTGCCAGCAGCCAAGACGGGCAGGGAATCCTCTATGGCTACACCTTC. Protein sequence: CASSQDGQGILYGYTF. Supplemented by reference TRBV14 and TRBJ1-2, the full variable domain reads EAGVTQFPSHSVIEKGQTVTLRCDPISGHDNLYWYRRVMGKEIKFLLHFVKESKQDESGMPNNRFLAERTGGTYSTLKVQPAELEDSGVYFCASSQDGQGILYGYTFGSGTRLTVV.

The chain employs TRBV28 and TRBJ2-5, with 7 bases matching TRBD1. Germline values: CDR1 MDHEN, CDR2 SYDVKM. The CDR3 extends over 14 amino acids. V lost 7 bases and J lost 2; bases outside the gene matches: 7. The CDR3 loop is CASTFRTGQETQYF. CDR3 in DNA: TGTGCCAGCACCTTCCGGACAGGACAAGAGACCCAGTACTTC.

The CDR3 coding sequence is TGTGCCAGCAGTTACTCGACTAGCGGGAGGTACAATGAGCAGTTCTTC. Protein: CASSYSTSGRYNEQFF. The J gene is TRBJ2-1, the V gene TRBV6-2 or TRBV6-3; 13 bases map to TRBD2. Trimming cost V 0 bases and J 4 bases; bases outside gene matches: 0. CDR3 length: 16 amino acids. Germline V CDR1 and CDR2: MNHEY, SVGEGT.

This clonotype was seen ten or more times. This CDR3 reads CASSQPRDRVEGYTF. CDR3 sequence (DNA): TGCGCCAGCAGCCAACCAAGGGACAGGGTAGAGGGCTACACCTTC. The V gene is TRBV4-3, the J gene TRBJ1-2; 9 bases map to TRBD1. The germline V gene encodes CDR1 LGHNA and CDR2 YSLEER. Germline trimming cut 2 bases from V and 8 bases from J; bases unmatched to any gene: 9. CDR3 length equals 15 residues.

In DNA form, the CDR3 reads TGTGCCAGCACTCCCGACGGTACCTACGAGCAGTACTTC. Translation: CASTPDGTYEQYF. The chain uses TRBV28 and TRBJ2-7; no firm D call. Trimming took 7 bases from V and 2 from J, leaving 12 bases between them. Germline loops: CDR1 MDHEN, CDR2 SYDVKM. This CDR3 spans 13 amino acids.

This clonotype occurred a few times. At one of its ends the junction is not consistent with the germline gene, which may arise from a read error. The chain joins TRBV4-1 to TRBJ1-4; 9 bases line up with TRBD1. Looked up from germline, CDR1 is MGHRA and CDR2 is YSYEKL. The CDR3 sequence is 16 residues long. CDR3 in amino acids: CASSQDKGQGFEKLFF. As DNA, the CDR3 is TGTGCCAGCAGCCAAGATAAGGGACAGGGTTTTGAAAAACTGTTTTTT.

This sequence joins TRBV3-1 and TRBJ2-1; unclear D gene. Looked up from germline, CDR1 is LGHDT and CDR2 is YNNKEL (reference sequence). The V and J ends lost 0 bases and 13 bases respectively, with 10 bases between them. This CDR3 is built from 12 residues. The CDR3 reads CASSQERAFQFF. CDR3 sequence (DNA): TGTGCCAGCAGCCAAGAAAGGGCTTTTCAGTTCTTC.

This chain links TRBV7-9 with TRBJ2-4, with 8 bases matching TRBD1. Trimming cost V 5 bases and J 3 bases; bases outside gene matches: 9. This CDR3 spans 16 amino acids. Germline CDR1 SEHNR, CDR2 FQNEAQ (reference sequence). This CDR3 is CASSPRQGLGKNIQYF. The CDR3 nucleotides are TGTGCCAGCAGCCCGAGACAGGGGTTGGGCAAAAACATTCAGTACTTC.